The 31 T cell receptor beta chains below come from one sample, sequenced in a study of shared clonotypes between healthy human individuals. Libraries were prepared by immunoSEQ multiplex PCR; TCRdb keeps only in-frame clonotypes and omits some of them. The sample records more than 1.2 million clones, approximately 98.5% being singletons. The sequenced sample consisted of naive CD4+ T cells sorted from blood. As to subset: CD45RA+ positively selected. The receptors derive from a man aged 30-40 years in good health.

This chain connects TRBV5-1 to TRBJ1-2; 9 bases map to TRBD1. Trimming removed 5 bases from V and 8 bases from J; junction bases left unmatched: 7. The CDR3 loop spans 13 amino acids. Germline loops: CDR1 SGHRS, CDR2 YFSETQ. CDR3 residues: CASRGTGKDGYTF. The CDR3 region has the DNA TGCGCCAGCAGGGGGACAGGGAAGGACGGCTACACCTTC.

The CDR3 nucleotides read TGCGCCAGCAGTGTCGCTAGCGGGAGGACCTCTATCGATTACGAGCAGTACTTC. Translating gives CASSVASGRTSIDYEQYF. The V gene is TRBV10-2, the J gene TRBJ2-7; 11 bases map to TRBD2. With V trimmed by 4 bases and J by 4 bases, 15 bases remained unmatched. CDR1 is WSHSY and CDR2 is SAAADI in the germline V gene. The CDR3 is made up of 18 amino acids.

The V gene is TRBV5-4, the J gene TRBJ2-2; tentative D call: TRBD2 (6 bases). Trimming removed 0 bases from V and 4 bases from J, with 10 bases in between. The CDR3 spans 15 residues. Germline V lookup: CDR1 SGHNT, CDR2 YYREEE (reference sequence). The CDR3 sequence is CASSLDSSATGELFF. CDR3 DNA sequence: TGTGCCAGCAGCTTGGATTCTAGCGCCACCGGGGAGCTGTTTTTT. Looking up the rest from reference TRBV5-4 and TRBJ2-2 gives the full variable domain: ETGVTQSPTHLIKTRGQQVTLRCSSQSGHNTVSWYQQALGQGPQFIFQYYREEENGRGNFPPRFSGLQFPNYSSELNVNALELDDSALYLCASSLDSSATGELFFGEGSRLTVL.

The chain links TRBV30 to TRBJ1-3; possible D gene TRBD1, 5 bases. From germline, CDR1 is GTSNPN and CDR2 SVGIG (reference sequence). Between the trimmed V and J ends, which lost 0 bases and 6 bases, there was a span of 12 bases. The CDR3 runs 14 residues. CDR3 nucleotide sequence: TGTGCCTGGAGTGTACCAGGGATCTCAAACACCATATATTTT. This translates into CAWSVPGISNTIYF.

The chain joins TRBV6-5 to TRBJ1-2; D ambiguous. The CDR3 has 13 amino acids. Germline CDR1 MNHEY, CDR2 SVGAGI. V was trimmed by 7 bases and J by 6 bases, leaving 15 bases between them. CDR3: CASMRNPLDGYTF. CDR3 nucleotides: TGTGCCAGCATGCGGAATCCACTAGATGGCTACACCTTC.

CDR3 loop: CASSSEAGGTSAKLFF. CDR3 DNA: TGCGCCAGCAGCTCGGAAGCGGGGGGGACAAGTGCAAAACTGTTTTTT. The chain has TRBV5-1 and TRBJ1-4; possible D gene TRBD1, 6 bases. The germline CDR1 and CDR2 sequences are SGHRS and YFSETQ. This CDR3 spans 16 amino acids. The V end was cut by 3 bases, the J end by 10 bases, with 22 bases between.

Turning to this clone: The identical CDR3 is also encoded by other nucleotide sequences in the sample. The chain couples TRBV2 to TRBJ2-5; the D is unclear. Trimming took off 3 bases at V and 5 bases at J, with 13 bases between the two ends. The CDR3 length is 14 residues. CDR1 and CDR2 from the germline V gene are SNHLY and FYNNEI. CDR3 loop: CASSELGGSETQYF. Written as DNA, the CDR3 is TGTGCCAGCAGTGAGCTGGGCGGTTCGGAGACCCAGTACTTC. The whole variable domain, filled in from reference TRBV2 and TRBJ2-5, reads EPEVTQTPSHQVTQMGQEVILRCVPISNHLYFYWYRQILGQKVEFLVSFYNNEISEKSEIFDDQFSVERPDGSNFTLKIRSTKLEDSAMYFCASSELGGSETQYFGPGTRLLVL.

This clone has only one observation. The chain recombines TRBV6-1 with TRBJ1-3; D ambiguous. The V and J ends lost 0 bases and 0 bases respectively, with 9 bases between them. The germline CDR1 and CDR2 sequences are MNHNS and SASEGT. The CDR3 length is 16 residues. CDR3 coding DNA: TGTGCCAGCAGTGAAGCCCAGGTCACCTCTGGAAACACCATATATTTT. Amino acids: CASSEAQVTSGNTIYF.

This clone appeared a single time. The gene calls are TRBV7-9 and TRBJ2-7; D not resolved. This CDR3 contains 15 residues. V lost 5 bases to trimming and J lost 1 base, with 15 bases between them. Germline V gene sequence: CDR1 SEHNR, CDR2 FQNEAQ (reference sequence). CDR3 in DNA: TGTGCCAGCAGCCCGGGTTGGGGTCGTTCCTACGAGCAGTACTTC. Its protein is CASSPGWGRSYEQYF.

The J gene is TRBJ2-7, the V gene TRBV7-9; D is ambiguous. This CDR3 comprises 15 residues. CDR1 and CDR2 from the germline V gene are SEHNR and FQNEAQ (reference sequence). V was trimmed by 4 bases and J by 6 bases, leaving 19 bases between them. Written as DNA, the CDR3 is TGTGCCAGCAGCTACGGGTTGGGGATTAAGGGCGAGCAGTACTTC. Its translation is CASSYGLGIKGEQYF.

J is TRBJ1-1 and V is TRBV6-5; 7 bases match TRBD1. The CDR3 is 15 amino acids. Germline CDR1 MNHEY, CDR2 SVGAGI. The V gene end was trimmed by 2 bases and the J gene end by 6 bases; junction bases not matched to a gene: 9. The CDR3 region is CASSYQITGAAEAFF. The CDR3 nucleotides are TGTGCCAGCAGTTACCAAATTACAGGGGCGGCTGAAGCTTTCTTT.

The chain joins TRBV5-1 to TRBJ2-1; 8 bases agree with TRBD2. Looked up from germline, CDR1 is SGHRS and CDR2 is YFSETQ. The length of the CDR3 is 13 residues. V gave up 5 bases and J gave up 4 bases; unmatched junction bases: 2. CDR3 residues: CASRLADYNEQFF. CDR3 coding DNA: TGCGCCAGCAGACTAGCGGATTACAATGAGCAGTTCTTC.

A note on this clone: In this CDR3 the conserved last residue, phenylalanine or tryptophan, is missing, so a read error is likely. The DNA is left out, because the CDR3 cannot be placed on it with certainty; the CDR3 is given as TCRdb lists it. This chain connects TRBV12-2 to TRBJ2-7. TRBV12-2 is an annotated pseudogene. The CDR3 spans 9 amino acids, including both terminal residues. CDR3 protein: CASRLSAHC.

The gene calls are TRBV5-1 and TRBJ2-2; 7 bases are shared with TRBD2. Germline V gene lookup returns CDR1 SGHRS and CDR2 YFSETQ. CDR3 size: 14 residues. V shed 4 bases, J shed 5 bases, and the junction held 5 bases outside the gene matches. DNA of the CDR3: TGCGCCAGCAGCGAGATAGCGGGTACCGGGGAGCTGTTTTTT. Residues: CASSEIAGTGELFF.

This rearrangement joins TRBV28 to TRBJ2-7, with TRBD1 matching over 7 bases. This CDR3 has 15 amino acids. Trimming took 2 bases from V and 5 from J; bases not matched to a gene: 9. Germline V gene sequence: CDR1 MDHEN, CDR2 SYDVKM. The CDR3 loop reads CASSLPDRERHEQYF. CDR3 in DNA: TGTGCCAGCAGTTTACCTGACAGGGAGAGGCACGAGCAGTACTTC. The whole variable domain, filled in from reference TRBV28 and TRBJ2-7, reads DVKVTQSSRYLVKRTGEKVFLECVQDMDHENMFWYRQDPGLGLRLIYFSYDVKMKEKGDIPEGYSVSREKKERFSLILESASTNQTSMYLCASSLPDRERHEQYFGPGTRLTVT.

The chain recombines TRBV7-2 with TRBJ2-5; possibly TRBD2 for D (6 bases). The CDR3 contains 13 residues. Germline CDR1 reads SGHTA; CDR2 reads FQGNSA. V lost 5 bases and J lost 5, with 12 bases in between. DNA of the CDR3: TGTGCCAGCAGCCGAGGAGGGACGGAGACCCAGTACTTC. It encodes CASSRGGTETQYF.

CDR3 sequence reads: CASSFLGDSNQPQHF. In nucleotides, the CDR3 is TGTGCCAGCAGCTTCTTGGGAGATAGCAATCAGCCCCAGCATTTT. The chain recombines TRBV7-9 with TRBJ1-5, with D uncertain. Trimming stripped 3 bases from V and 0 bases from J, with 9 bases between. Germline CDR1 is SEHNR and CDR2 is FQNEAQ (reference sequence). This CDR3 spans 15 amino acids.

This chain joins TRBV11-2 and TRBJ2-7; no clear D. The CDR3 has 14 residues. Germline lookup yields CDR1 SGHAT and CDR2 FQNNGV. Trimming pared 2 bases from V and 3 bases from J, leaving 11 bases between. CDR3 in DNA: TGTGCCAGCAGCTTACTCGAGTCCCACTACGAGCAGTACTTC. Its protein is CASSLLESHYEQYF. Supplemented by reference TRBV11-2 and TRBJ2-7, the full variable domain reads EAGVAQSPRYKIIEKRQSVAFWCNPISGHATLYWYQQILGQGPKLLIQFQNNGVVDDSQLPKDRFSAERLKGVDSTLKIQPAKLEDSAVYLCASSLLESHYEQYFGPGTRLTVT.

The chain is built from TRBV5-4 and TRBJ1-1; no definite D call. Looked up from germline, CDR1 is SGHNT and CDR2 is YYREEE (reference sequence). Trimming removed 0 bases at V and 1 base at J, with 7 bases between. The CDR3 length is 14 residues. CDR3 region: CASSLVNRNTEAFF. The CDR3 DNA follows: TGTGCCAGCAGCTTGGTTAACAGGAACACTGAAGCTTTCTTT. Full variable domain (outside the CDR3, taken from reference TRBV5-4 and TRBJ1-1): ETGVTQSPTHLIKTRGQQVTLRCSSQSGHNTVSWYQQALGQGPQFIFQYYREEENGRGNFPPRFSGLQFPNYSSELNVNALELDDSALYLCASSLVNRNTEAFFGQGTRLTVV.

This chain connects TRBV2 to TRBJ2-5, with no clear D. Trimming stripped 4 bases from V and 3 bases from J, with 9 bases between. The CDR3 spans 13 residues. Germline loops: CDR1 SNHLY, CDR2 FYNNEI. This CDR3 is CASSAGRKETQYF. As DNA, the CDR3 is TGTGCCAGCAGTGCTGGCAGGAAAGAGACCCAGTACTTC.

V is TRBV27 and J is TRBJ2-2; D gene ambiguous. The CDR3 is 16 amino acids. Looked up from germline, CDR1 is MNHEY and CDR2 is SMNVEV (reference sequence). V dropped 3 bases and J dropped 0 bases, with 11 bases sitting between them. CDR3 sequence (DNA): TGTGCCAGCAGTTTTCTTACGACGGCGAACACCGGGGAGCTGTTTTTT. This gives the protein CASSFLTTANTGELFF.

The CDR3 DNA sequence: TGTGCCAGCAGCCCAACAGGGAGGTACGGGGAGACCCAGTACTTC. It yields the protein CASSPTGRYGETQYF. This chain joins TRBV11-3 and TRBJ2-5; D possibly uses TRBD1 or TRBD2 (6 bases each). There are 15 residues in the CDR3. Germline V CDR1 and CDR2: SGHNT, YENEEA. V lost 5 bases, J lost 5 bases, and 18 bases lay in between.

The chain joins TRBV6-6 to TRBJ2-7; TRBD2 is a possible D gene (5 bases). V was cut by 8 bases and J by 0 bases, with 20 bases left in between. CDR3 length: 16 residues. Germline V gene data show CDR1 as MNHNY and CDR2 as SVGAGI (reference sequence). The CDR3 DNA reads TGTGCCAGCTACCCATCCGAAGGACTTAGCTCCTACGAGCAGTACTTC. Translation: CASYPSEGLSSYEQYF.

CDR3 protein: CSVDHRGVAGYTF. The CDR3 DNA reads TGCAGCGTTGATCACAGGGGGGTTGCTGGCTACACCTTC. The J gene is TRBJ1-2, the V gene TRBV29-1, with TRBD1 identical over 8 bases. With 3 bases clipped from V and 7 bases from J, the junction kept 7 bases outside the gene matches. From germline, CDR1 is SQVTM and CDR2 ANQGSEA. The CDR3 consists of 13 residues.

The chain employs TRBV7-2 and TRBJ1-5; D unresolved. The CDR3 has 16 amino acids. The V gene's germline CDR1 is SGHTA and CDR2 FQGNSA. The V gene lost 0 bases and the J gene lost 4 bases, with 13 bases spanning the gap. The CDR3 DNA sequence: TGTGCCAGCAGCTTAGCGGTAGGCAGGACTAATCAGCCCCAGCATTTT. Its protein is CASSLAVGRTNQPQHF.

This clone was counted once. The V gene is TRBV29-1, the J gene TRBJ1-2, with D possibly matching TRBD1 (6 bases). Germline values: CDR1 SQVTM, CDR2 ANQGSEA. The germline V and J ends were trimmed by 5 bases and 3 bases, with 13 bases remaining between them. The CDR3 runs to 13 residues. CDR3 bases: TGCAGCGTTTCCGGACAGATCGACTATGGCTACACCTTC. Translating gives CSVSGQIDYGYTF.

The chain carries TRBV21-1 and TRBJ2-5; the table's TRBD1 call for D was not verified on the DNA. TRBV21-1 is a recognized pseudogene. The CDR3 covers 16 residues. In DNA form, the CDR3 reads TGTGCCAGCAGCAAAGGGGCAGGTTTGGAACAAGAGACCCAGTACTTC. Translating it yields CASSKGAGLEQETQYF.

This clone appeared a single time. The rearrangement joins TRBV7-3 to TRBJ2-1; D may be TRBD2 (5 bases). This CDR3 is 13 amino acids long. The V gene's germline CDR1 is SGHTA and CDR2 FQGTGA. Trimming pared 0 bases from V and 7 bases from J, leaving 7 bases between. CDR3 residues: CASSLTTGNEQFF. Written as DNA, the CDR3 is TGTGCCAGCAGCTTAACTACGGGGAATGAGCAGTTCTTC.

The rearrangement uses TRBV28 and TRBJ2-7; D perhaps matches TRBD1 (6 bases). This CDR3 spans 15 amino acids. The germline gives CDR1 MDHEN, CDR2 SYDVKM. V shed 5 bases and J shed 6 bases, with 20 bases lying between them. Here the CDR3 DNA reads TGTGCCAGCAGTCGTCCGGGACAAGGCTTGTCCGAGCAGTACTTC. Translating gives CASSRPGQGLSEQYF. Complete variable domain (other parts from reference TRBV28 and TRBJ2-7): DVKVTQSSRYLVKRTGEKVFLECVQDMDHENMFWYRQDPGLGLRLIYFSYDVKMKEKGDIPEGYSVSREKKERFSLILESASTNQTSMYLCASSRPGQGLSEQYFGPGTRLTVT.

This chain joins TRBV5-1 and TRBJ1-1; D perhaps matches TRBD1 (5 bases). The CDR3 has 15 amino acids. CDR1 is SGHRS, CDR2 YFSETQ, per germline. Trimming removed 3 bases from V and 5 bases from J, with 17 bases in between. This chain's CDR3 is CASSSSGGVFTEAFF. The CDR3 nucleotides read TGCGCCAGCAGCTCCTCCGGGGGTGTGTTTACTGAAGCTTTCTTT.

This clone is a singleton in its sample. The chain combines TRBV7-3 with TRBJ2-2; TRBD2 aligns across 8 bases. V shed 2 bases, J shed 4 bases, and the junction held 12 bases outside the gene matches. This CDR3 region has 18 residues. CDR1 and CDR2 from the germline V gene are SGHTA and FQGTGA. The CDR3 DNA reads TGTGCCAGCAGCTTATGGGCTAGCGGGTCTTCTGGCACCGGGGAGCTGTTTTTT. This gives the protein CASSLWASGSSGTGELFF.